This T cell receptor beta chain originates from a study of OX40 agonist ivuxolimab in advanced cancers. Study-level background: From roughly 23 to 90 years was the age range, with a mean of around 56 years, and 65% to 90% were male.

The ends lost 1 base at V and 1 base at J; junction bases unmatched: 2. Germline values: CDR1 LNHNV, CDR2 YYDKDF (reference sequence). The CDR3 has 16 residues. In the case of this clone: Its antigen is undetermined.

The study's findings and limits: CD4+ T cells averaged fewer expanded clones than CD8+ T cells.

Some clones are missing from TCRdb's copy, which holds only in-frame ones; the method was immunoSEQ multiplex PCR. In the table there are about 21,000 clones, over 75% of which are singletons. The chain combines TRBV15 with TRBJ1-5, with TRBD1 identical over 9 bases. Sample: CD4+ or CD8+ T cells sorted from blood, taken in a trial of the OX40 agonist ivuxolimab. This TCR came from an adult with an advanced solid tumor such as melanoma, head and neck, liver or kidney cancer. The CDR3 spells CATSRAGTGSNQPQHF. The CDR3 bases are TGTGCCACCAGCAGAGCCGGGACAGGGAGCAATCAGCCCCAGCATTTT.